The clone carrying this T cell receptor (beta chain) was detected only a few times. What it binds is not known. The data are from a study of T cell repertoires in cytomegalovirus infection. Study summary: Signatures in public TCR beta sequences pointed to both CMV infection and matching HLA type. Study outcomes and limitations: Totalled public TCR beta family frequency picked out people who carried CMV plus the relevant HLA. In two of eight donors, the top clonotype was HLA-C-restricted CMV-specific.

One entry per CDR3 protein, called by TCRdb with MiXCR from the reads. The data show more than 400,000 distinct CDR3 sequences, less than 30% seen once. This CDR3 comprises 16 residues. In germline, CDR1 is SGHAT, CDR2 FQNNGV. V gave up 1 base and J gave up 0 bases, with 9 bases separating them. The TCR was taken from a human donor in good health (CMV status not recorded). Some clones in this sample may be carry-over from other donors' samples. Sequenced: PBMCs. V gene TRBV11-2 combines with J gene TRBJ2-2; possibly TRBD1 or TRBD2 for D (5 bases each). The CDR3 spells CASSLVSGPNTGELFF. The CDR3 nucleotides are TGTGCCAGCAGCTTAGTTTCGGGACCGAACACCGGGGAGCTGTTTTTT. The whole variable domain, filled in from reference TRBV11-2 and TRBJ2-2, reads EAGVAQSPRYKIIEKRQSVAFWCNPISGHATLYWYQQILGQGPKLLIQFQNNGVVDDSQLPKDRFSAERLKGVDSTLKIQPAKLEDSAVYLCASSLVSGPNTGELFFGEGSRLTVL.